Included here is one T cell receptor beta chain sequence, with context. Its antigen remains unknown. The data belong to a study of cytomegalovirus exposure and HLA in healthy donors. The CDR3 runs to 17 residues. The V end was cut by 2 bases, the J end by 0 bases, with 17 bases between. The V gene's germline CDR1 is SGHAT and CDR2 FQNNGV. Study-wide points: Researchers reportedly found TCR beta sequences accurately predicted most subjects' HLA-A and HLA-B alleles. V- and J-gene trimming in TCR beta was tied to a missense DCLRE1C variant by an analysis performed later.

Both 60 Vbeta primers and 13 Jbeta primers went into the PCR. Authors' data handling: A later analysis counted approximately 80 million unique TCR beta chains, around 10 million shared. The data were produced by immunoSEQ multiplex PCR, yet TCRdb's version contains in-frame clones alone and is incomplete. V, J and clone size are taken as reported in that table, and D and trimming were inferred from the DNA itself. Of 100,000 to 150,000 clones listed, about 74% are singletons. The TCR comes from a male donor in good health and CMV-seronegative. V usage is TRBV11-2 and J usage is TRBJ2-7; perhaps TRBD1 as D (6 bases). Sequenced material: PBMCs. CDR3: CASSLIGQGQTSYEQYF. The CDR3 DNA reads as TGTGCCAGCAGCTTAATCGGTCAGGGACAAACCTCCTACGAGCAGTACTTC.